This is a list of T cell receptor beta chains from one sample in a study of T cells in Graves' hyperthyroidism and ophthalmopathy. TCRdb redid the calling of the multiplex PCR reads with MiXCR, one entry per CDR3 protein. The table shows about 300,000 distinct CDR3 sequences, with around 20% occurring only once. Sequenced input: blood. These receptors were collected from a man aged 45 to 65 with Graves' ophthalmopathy. CDR3s include the opening cysteine and the closing phenylalanine or tryptophan. The D gene is left open where the match is weak. A clone size is listed for some rows: how often the clone was seen (once, few, many), or a class if it is expanded.

>.|TRBV15|.|13|TRBJ1-4
CATSRGSTEKLFF
TGTGCCACCAGCAGAGGCTCGACAGAAAAACTGTTTTTT
>TRBD1|TRBV7-2|.|13|TRBJ2-1
CATRDRVKNEQFF
TGTGCCACCCGGGACAGGGTAAAGAATGAGCAGTTCTTC
>.|TRBV12-3/TRBV12-4|.|15|TRBJ2-3
CASSHRDTGTDTQYF
TGTGCCAGCAGTCACCGGGACACGGGCACAGATACGCAGTATTTT
>.|TRBV5-6|few|18|TRBJ2-5
CASSLGETRRNLGETQYF
TGTGCCAGCAGCTTAGGGGAGACGCGGAGGAACTTGGGAGAGACCCAGTACTTC
>.|TRBV3-1|many|13|TRBJ2-7
CASSQNTLYEQYF
TGTGCCAGCAGCCAGAACACTCTCTACGAGCAGTACTTC
>.|TRBV20-1|few|14|TRBJ2-2
CSASPGRYTGELFF
TGCAGTGCTTCCCCCGGGAGATACACCGGGGAGCTGTTTTTT
>TRBD2|TRBV9|.|16|TRBJ2-3
CASSLSRAGAGDTQYF
TGTGCCAGCAGCCTTAGCAGAGCGGGAGCCGGGGATACGCAGTATTTT
>TRBD2|TRBV7-8|many|16|TRBJ2-1
CASSSLAPSSYNEQFF
TGTGCCAGCAGCTCACTAGCGCCCAGCTCCTACAATGAGCAGTTCTTC
>.|TRBV24-1|many|16|TRBJ2-1
CATSDFNAGTYNEQFF
TGTGCCACCAGTGATTTCAACGCCGGTACCTACAATGAGCAGTTCTTC
>TRBD1|TRBV28|many|14|TRBJ2-1
CASILTGAYNEQFF
TGTGCCAGCATTCTGACAGGGGCCTACAATGAGCAGTTCTTC
>.|TRBV18|many|14|TRBJ2-1
CASSPPSRGNEQFF
TGTGCCAGCTCACCACCGTCCAGAGGGAATGAGCAGTTCTTC
>.|TRBV20-1|few|14|TRBJ1-2
CSARRRGRNYGYTF
TGCAGTGCTAGGAGGAGGGGCCGCAACTATGGCTACACCTTC
>TRBD2|TRBV7-9|.|15|TRBJ2-3
CASSLAREGTDTQYF
TGTGCCAGCAGCTTAGCTCGGGAGGGTACAGATACGCAGTATTTT
>.|TRBV29-1|.|13|TRBJ2-1
CSEEGSGSNEQFF
TGCAGCGAAGAAGGGTCGGGTTCCAATGAGCAGTTCTTC
>TRBD2|TRBV3-1|.|19|TRBJ2-7
CASSQELAGGPTPAYEQYF
TGTGCCAGCAGCCAAGAACTAGCGGGAGGGCCTACACCCGCCTACGAGCAGTACTTC
>TRBD2|TRBV7-9|.|14|TRBJ2-5
CASSGEGYQETQYF
TGTGCCAGCAGCGGGGAGGGATACCAAGAGACCCAGTACTTC
>TRBD2|TRBV27|many|16|TRBJ2-1
CASSWPGSGRHNEQFF
TGTGCCAGCAGTTGGCCAGGAAGCGGGAGGCACAATGAGCAGTTCTTC
>.|TRBV7-2|.|13|TRBJ1-4
CASSPRPWEKLFF
TGTGCCAGCAGCCCCCGCCCCTGGGAAAAACTGTTTTTT
>.|TRBV9|.|13|TRBJ1-1
CASSPEGVTEAFF
TGTGCCAGCAGCCCAGAGGGGGTCACTGAAGCTTTCTTT
>.|TRBV3-1|.|14|TRBJ1-2
CASSQAGGNYGYTF
TGTGCCAGCAGCCAAGCCGGGGGAAACTATGGCTACACCTTC
>.|TRBV28|many|14|TRBJ2-5
CASSAMGGWGTQYF
TGTGCCAGCAGTGCAATGGGGGGCTGGGGGACCCAGTACTTC
>TRBD2|TRBV20-1|many|12|TRBJ2-3
CSAQQGLETQYF
TGCAGTGCCCAACAGGGACTAGAAACGCAGTATTTT
>TRBD2|TRBV4-1|.|22|TRBJ2-7
CASSHSTDRAGTSGTYSYEQYF
TGCGCCAGCAGCCATTCTACCGACAGGGCCGGGACTAGCGGGACTTACTCCTACGAGCAGTACTTC
>TRBD2|TRBV4-1|.|15|TRBJ2-1
CASSQVAGGGNEQFF
TGCGCCAGCAGCCAAGTAGCGGGAGGGGGCAATGAGCAGTTCTTC
>TRBD2|TRBV28|many|16|TRBJ2-4
CASSSGGSGAANIQYF
TGTGCCAGCAGTTCGGGGGGAAGTGGAGCGGCAAACATTCAGTACTTC
>TRBD2|TRBV7-8|many|13|TRBJ2-1
CASGTSANNEQFF
TGTGCCAGCGGGACTAGCGCAAACAATGAGCAGTTCTTC
>.|TRBV15|.|14|TRBJ2-5
CATSRVSSAETQYF
TGTGCCACCAGCAGAGTTTCTAGCGCAGAGACCCAGTACTTC
>TRBD2|TRBV6-1|.|15|TRBJ2-1
CASSKGLAPANEQFF
TGTGCCAGCAGCAAAGGACTAGCGCCCGCGAATGAGCAGTTCTTC
>TRBD1|TRBV28|.|12|TRBJ2-2
CAGSRGTGELFF
TGTGCCGGAAGCAGGGGGACCGGGGAGCTGTTTTTT
>.|TRBV6-5|few|13|TRBJ2-7
CASSYRGAHEQYF
TGTGCCAGCAGTTACAGGGGGGCCCACGAGCAGTACTTC
>.|TRBV5-1|.|13|TRBJ2-5
CASSPLSQGTQYF
TGCGCCAGCAGCCCCCTGAGTCAGGGGACCCAGTACTTC
>.|TRBV11-2|many|17|TRBJ2-1
CASSLERGGSSYNEQFF
TGTGCCAGCAGCTTAGAAAGGGGCGGGTCCTCCTACAATGAGCAGTTCTTC
>TRBD1|TRBV5-1|.|15|TRBJ1-2
CASSFGTGGGYGYTF
TGCGCCAGCAGCTTCGGGACAGGGGGCGGCTATGGCTACACCTTC
>.|TRBV2|many|13|TRBJ1-1
CASTTEMNTEAFF
TGTGCCAGCACTACAGAGATGAACACTGAAGCTTTCTTT
>.|TRBV6-1|many|14|TRBJ1-1
CASSYGYGNTEAFF
TGTGCCAGCAGTTATGGCTACGGGAACACTGAAGCTTTCTTT
>.|TRBV12-3/TRBV12-4|many|16|TRBJ2-7
CASSLGLMRRSYEQYF
TGTGCCAGCAGTTTGGGGTTGATGAGGAGGTCCTACGAGCAGTACTTC
>TRBD2|TRBV13|few|13|TRBJ2-7
CATSRTSVNEQYF
TGTGCCACCTCCCGGACTAGCGTAAACGAGCAGTACTTC
>TRBD2|TRBV6-1|few|16|TRBJ2-1
CASSPEGSGRYNEQFF
TGTGCCAGCAGTCCCGAGGGTAGCGGGAGGTACAATGAGCAGTTCTTC